A selection of T cell receptor beta chains follows, all from one sample in a study of blood T cell repertoires in COVID-19. This table comes from immunoSEQ multiplex PCR, and its TCRdb copy is limited to in-frame clones, with some not included. This table has about 80,000 clones, less than 85% appearing once. The material sequenced was peripheral blood. Receptors were obtained from a human donor in a cohort sampled during active COVID-19. Both conserved end residues are part of each CDR3. The D gene is left open where the match is weak.

TRBD1	TRBV5-6	TRBJ1-2	TGTGCCAGCAGCTTGGTGGGGACAGGGGGCTATGGCTACACCTTC	CASSLVGTGGYGYTF
TRBD1	TRBV5-4	TRBJ1-3	TGTGCCAGCAGCACCGACAGGGATAGCTCTGGAAACACCATATATTTT	CASSTDRDSSGNTIYF
TRBD1	TRBV7-2	TRBJ1-2	TGTGCCAGCAGCCCGGGGACAGGCCTTTCTAACTATGGCTACACCTTC	CASSPGTGLSNYGYTF
NA	TRBV12-3/TRBV12-4	TRBJ1-2	TGTGCCAGCAGTTTAGGTCAGGGTTATGGCTACACCTTC	CASSLGQGYGYTF
NA	TRBV28	TRBJ1-3	TGTGCCAGCCGGCAGGGGAACTCTGGAAACACCATATATTTT	CASRQGNSGNTIYF
NA	TRBV24-1	TRBJ2-2	TGTGCCTCCCGGGACACAGCGAACACCGGGGAGCTGTTTTTT	CASRDTANTGELFF
TRBD1	TRBV6-6	TRBJ1-5	TGTGCCAGCAGCCGGGACAGGAGCAATCAGCCCCAGCATTTT	CASSRDRSNQPQHF
NA	TRBV29-1	TRBJ2-7	TGCAGCGTGGCAGGGGTTTACGAGCAGTACTTC	CSVAGVYEQYF
NA	TRBV7-2	TRBJ2-7	TGTGCCAGCAGCTTAAACGGGTTTGGTGACGAGCAGTACTTC	CASSLNGFGDEQYF
NA	TRBV18	TRBJ1-1	TGTGCCAGCTCGCCCCAGACAGAGAACACTGAAGCTTTCTTT	CASSPQTENTEAFF
TRBD1	TRBV5-1	TRBJ1-1	TGCGCCAGCCGCGACAGGGTGTCCGAGACTGAAGCTTTCTTT	CASRDRVSETEAFF
TRBD2	TRBV29-1	TRBJ2-3	TGCAGCGTTGTCCGGGGGGGCGAAGGAGATACGCAGTATTTT	CSVVRGGEGDTQYF
TRBD2	TRBV4-1	TRBJ2-1	TGCGCCAGCAGCCAACCGCGGGGGGGTCGTGGCAATGAGCAGTTCTTC	CASSQPRGGRGNEQFF
TRBD1	TRBV19	TRBJ2-7	TGTGCCAGTAGTATCCAGGACAGGGGACACTACGAGCAGTACTTC	CASSIQDRGHYEQYF
TRBD2	TRBV7-2	TRBJ2-2	TGTGCCAGCAGCTTACGCGGGGGGGCGGGCACCGGGGAGCTGTTTTTT	CASSLRGGAGTGELFF
TRBD2	TRBV9	TRBJ2-2	TGTGCCAGCAGCGTAAGCGGGGGGGCCTTTACCGGGGAGCTGTTTTTT	CASSVSGGAFTGELFF
TRBD1	TRBV23-1	TRBJ2-3	TGCGCCAGCAGTCAATCCCCGACAGGGGGAAGCACAGATACGCAGTATTTT	CASSQSPTGGSTDTQYF
NA	TRBV5-1	TRBJ2-7	TGCGCCAGCAGCTTGAGAGGGCCCGAGCAGTACTTC	CASSLRGPEQYF
TRBD2	TRBV10-1	TRBJ2-1	TGCGCCAGCACCCCCGGACTAGCGGGGTTAGGTGAGCAGTTCTTC	CASTPGLAGLGEQFF
NA	TRBV5-1	TRBJ2-7	TGCGCCAGCAGCTTGGGCCAGGGACTCTTCATCTACGAGCAGTACTTC	CASSLGQGLFIYEQYF
NA	TRBV5-5	TRBJ2-7	TGTGCCAGCAGCCGCCAGGGTTCAGGCTACGAGCAGTACTTC	CASSRQGSGYEQYF
TRBD1	TRBV2	TRBJ1-5	TGTGCCAGCAGTGACGACAGGGGGAACCAGCCCCAGCATTTT	CASSDDRGNQPQHF
TRBD2	TRBV6-5	TRBJ2-5	TGTGCCAGCGGAGCGGGGGGGCACGAGACCCAGTACTTC	CASGAGGHETQYF
NA	TRBV28	TRBJ2-6	TGTGCCAGCAGCGGGGGAAGCTCTGGGGCCAACGTCCTGACTTTC	CASSGGSSGANVLTF
TRBD2	TRBV7-9	TRBJ2-2	TGTGCCAGCAGCTTAATCCGACTAGCGGCCACCGGGGAGCTGTTTTTT	CASSLIRLAATGELFF
TRBD2	TRBV14	TRBJ2-2	TGTGCCAGCAGCCAGCCTCCGGGGGGGATAACCGGGGAGCTGTTTTTT	CASSQPPGGITGELFF
TRBD1	TRBV5-1	TRBJ2-7	TGCGCCAGCAGTTCTGGACCGGGACAGGGGGCAATCGAGCAGTACTTC	CASSSGPGQGAIEQYF
NA	TRBV5-1	TRBJ2-3	TGCGCCAGCAGCTTGGCAGGCACAGATACGCAGTATTTT	CASSLAGTDTQYF
TRBD1	TRBV2	TRBJ1-1	TGTGCCAGCAGGATGCGGGACAGGAGGAACACTGAAGCTTTCTTT	CASRMRDRRNTEAFF
TRBD1	TRBV4-1	TRBJ1-5	TGCGCCAGCAGCCCGGACAGGGCCTATAGCAATCAGCCCCAGCATTTT	CASSPDRAYSNQPQHF